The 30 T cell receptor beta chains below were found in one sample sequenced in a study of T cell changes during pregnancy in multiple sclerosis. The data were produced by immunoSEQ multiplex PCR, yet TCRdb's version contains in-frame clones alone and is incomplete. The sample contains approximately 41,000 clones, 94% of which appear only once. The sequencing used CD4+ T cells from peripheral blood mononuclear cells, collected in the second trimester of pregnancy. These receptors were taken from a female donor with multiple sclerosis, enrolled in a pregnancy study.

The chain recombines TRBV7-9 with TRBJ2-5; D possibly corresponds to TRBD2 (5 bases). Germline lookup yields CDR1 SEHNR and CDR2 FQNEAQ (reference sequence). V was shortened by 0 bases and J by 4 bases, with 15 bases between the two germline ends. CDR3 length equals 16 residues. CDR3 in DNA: TGTGCCAGCAGCTTAGCGGAGTCGGGGTTGGGAGAGACCCAGTACTTC. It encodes CASSLAESGLGETQYF.

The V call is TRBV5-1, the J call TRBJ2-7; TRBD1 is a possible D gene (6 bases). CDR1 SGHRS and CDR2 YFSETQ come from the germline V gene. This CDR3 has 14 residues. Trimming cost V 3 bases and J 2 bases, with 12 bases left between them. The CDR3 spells CASSWDRDTYEQYF. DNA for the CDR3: TGCGCCAGCAGCTGGGACCGGGACACCTACGAGCAGTACTTC.

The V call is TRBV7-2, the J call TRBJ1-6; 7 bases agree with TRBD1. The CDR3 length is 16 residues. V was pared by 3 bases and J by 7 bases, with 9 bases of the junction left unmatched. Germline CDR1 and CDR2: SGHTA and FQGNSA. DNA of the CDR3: TGTGCCAGCAGCTTGTCCGGGACAGCCGGAAATTCACCCCTCCACTTT. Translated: CASSLSGTAGNSPLHF.

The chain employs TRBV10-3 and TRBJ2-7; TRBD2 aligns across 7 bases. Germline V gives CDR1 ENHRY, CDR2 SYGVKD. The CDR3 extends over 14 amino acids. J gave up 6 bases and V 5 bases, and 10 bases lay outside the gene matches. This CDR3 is CAISTSSGLREQYF. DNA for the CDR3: TGTGCCATCAGTACCTCTAGCGGTCTACGCGAGCAGTACTTC.

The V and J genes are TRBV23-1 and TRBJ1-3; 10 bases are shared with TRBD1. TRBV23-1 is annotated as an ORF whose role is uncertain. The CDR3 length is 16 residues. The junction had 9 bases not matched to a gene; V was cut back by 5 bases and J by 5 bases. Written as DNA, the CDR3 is TGCGCCAGCAGTAAGGACAGGGGGGTTATTAGAAACACCATATATTTT. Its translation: CASSKDRGVIRNTIYF.

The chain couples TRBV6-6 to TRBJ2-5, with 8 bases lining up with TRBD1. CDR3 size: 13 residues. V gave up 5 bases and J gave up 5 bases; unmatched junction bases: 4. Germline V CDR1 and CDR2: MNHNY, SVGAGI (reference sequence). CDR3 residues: CASSRQGAETQYF. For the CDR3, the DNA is TGTGCCAGCAGTCGGCAGGGGGCTGAGACCCAGTACTTC.

The CDR3 nucleotides read TGTGCCAGCAGTGACAGGACAGGGGACCGAACTAACTATGGCTACACCTTC. Its translation: CASSDRTGDRTNYGYTF. The chain couples TRBV2 to TRBJ1-2; 9 positions agree with TRBD1. This CDR3 has 17 amino acids. V gave up 3 bases and J gave up 0 bases; unmatched junction bases: 8. Germline V lookup: CDR1 SNHLY, CDR2 FYNNEI.

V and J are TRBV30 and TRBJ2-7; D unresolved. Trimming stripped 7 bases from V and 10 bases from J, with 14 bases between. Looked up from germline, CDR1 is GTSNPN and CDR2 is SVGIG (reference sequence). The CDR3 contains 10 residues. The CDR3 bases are TGTGCCTACTCAACCGAGGTCCAGTACTTC. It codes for CAYSTEVQYF.

The DNA for the CDR3 is TGTGCCAGCAGCTCCGGGACTAGCACACTCAAGTATTTT. Its translation is CASSSGTSTLKYF. The chain is built from TRBV7-2 and TRBJ2-3, with 9 bases matching TRBD2. In germline, CDR1 is SGHTA, CDR2 FQGNSA. The ends lost 4 bases at V and 13 bases at J; junction bases unmatched: 9. This CDR3 has 13 residues.

CDR3 sequence reads: CAISESRLGDTGELFF. CDR3 DNA: TGTGCCATCAGTGAGTCTAGACTAGGGGACACCGGGGAGCTGTTTTTT. V gene TRBV10-3 combines with J gene TRBJ2-2; possibly TRBD2 for D (6 bases). Germline V gives CDR1 ENHRY, CDR2 SYGVKD. This CDR3 is built from 16 residues. The V and J ends lost 0 bases and 3 bases respectively, with 11 bases between them.

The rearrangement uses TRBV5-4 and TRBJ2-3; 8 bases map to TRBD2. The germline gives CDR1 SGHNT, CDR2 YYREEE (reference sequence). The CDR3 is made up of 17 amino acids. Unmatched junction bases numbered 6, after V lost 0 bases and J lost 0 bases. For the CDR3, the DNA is TGTGCCAGCAGCTTGGCCCCTAGCGGGTTTAGCACAGATACGCAGTATTTT. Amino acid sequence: CASSLAPSGFSTDTQYF.

CDR3 bases: TGCGCCAGCAGCTTAGGTCTTGACAGATCTAATGAAAAACTGTTTTTT. Translating gives CASSLGLDRSNEKLFF. The J gene is TRBJ1-4, the V gene TRBV5-1, with a tentative D call TRBD1 (5 bases). Trimming took off 2 bases at V and 3 bases at J, with 14 bases between the two ends. Germline V lookup: CDR1 SGHRS, CDR2 YFSETQ. This CDR3 spans 16 amino acids.

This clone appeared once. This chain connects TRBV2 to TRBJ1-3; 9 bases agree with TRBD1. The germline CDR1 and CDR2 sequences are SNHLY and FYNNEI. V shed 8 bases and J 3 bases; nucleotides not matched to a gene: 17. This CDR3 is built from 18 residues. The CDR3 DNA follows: TGTGCCAGCCAAATACTATACCCGACAGGGGGATATGGAAACACCATATATTTT. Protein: CASQILYPTGGYGNTIYF. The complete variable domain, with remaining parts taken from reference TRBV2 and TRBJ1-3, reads EPEVTQTPSHQVTQMGQEVILRCVPISNHLYFYWYRQILGQKVEFLVSFYNNEISEKSEIFDDQFSVERPDGSNFTLKIRSTKLEDSAMYFCASQILYPTGGYGNTIYFGEGSWLTVV.

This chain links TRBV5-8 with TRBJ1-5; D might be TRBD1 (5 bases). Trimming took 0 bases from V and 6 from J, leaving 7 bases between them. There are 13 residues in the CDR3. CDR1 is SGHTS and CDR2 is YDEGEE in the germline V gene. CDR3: CASSLAGGQPQHF. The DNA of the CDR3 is TGTGCCAGCAGCTTGGCGGGGGGTCAGCCCCAGCATTTT. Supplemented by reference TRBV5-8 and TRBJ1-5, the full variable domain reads EAGVTQSPTHLIKTRGQQATLRCSPISGHTSVYWYQQALGLGLQFLLWYDEGEERNRGNFPPRFSGRQFPNYSSELNVNALELEDSALYLCASSLAGGQPQHFGDGTRLSIL.

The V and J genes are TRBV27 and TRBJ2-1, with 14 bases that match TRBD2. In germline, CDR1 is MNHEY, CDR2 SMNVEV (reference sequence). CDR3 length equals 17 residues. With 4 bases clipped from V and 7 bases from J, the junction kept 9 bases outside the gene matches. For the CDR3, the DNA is TGTGCCAGCAGTTCCCGAGGGACTAGCGGGAGCCGGAATGAGCAGTTCTTC. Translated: CASSSRGTSGSRNEQFF.

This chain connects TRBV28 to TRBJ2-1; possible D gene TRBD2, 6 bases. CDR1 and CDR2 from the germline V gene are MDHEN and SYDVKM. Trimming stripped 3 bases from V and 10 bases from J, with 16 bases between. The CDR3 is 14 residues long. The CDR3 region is CASSLAGRHMEQFF. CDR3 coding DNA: TGTGCCAGCAGTTTGGCCGGGAGACATATGGAGCAGTTCTTC.

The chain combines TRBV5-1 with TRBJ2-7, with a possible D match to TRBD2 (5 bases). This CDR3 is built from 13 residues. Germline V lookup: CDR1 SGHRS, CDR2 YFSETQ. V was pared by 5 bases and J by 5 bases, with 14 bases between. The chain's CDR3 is CASRRPAGDEQYF. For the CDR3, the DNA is TGCGCCAGCAGAAGACCAGCCGGGGACGAGCAGTACTTC.

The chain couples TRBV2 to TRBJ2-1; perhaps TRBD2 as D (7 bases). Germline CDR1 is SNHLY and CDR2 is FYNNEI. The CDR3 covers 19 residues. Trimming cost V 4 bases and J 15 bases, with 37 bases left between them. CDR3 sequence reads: CASSGGGLRTPHPDAGLFF. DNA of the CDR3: TGTGCCAGCAGTGGGGGGGGCCTCCGGACTCCTCACCCTGATGCGGGTCTGTTCTTC.

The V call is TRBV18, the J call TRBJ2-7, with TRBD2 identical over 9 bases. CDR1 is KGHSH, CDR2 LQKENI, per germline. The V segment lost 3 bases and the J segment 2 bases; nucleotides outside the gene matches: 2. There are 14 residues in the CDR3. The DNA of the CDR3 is TGTGCCAGCTCACCGGCTAGCGGGACCTACGAGCAGTACTTC. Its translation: CASSPASGTYEQYF.

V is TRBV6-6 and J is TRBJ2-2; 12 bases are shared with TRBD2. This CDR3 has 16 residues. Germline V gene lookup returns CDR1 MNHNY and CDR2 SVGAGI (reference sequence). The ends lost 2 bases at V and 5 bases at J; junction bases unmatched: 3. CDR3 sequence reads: CASSYLAGGRTGELFF. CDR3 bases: TGTGCCAGCAGTTACCTAGCGGGGGGGCGGACCGGGGAGCTGTTTTTT.

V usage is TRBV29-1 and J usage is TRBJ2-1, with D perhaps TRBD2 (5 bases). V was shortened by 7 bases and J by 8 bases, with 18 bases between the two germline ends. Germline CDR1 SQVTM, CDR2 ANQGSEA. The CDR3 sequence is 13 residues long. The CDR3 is CSAALDFLDEQFF. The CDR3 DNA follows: TGCAGCGCCGCCCTGGACTTTTTGGATGAGCAGTTCTTC.

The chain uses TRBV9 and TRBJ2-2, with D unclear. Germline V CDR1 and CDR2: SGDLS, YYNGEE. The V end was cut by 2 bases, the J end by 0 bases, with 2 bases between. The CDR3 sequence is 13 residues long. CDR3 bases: TGTGCCAGCAGCGTTACGAACACCGGGGAGCTGTTTTTT. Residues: CASSVTNTGELFF.

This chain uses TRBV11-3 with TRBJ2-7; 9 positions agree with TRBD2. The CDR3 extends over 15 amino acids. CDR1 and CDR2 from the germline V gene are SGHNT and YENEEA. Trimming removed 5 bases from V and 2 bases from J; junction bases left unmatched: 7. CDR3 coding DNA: TGTGCCAGCAGCCTACTAGCGGGTCCGACCTACGAGCAGTACTTC. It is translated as CASSLLAGPTYEQYF.

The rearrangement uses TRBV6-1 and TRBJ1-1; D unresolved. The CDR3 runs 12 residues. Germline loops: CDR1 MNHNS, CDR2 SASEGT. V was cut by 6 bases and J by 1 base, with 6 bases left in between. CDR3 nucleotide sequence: TGTGCCAGCAGACTGCAGAACACTGAAGCTTTCTTT. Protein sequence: CASRLQNTEAFF.

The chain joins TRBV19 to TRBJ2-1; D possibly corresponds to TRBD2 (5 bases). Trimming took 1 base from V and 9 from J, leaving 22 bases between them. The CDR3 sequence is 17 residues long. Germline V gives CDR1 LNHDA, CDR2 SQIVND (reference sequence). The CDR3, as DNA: TGTGCCAGTAGTATAGTACGGGGAAGTAGCGAGGACTCTGAGCAGTTCTTC. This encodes CASSIVRGSSEDSEQFF.

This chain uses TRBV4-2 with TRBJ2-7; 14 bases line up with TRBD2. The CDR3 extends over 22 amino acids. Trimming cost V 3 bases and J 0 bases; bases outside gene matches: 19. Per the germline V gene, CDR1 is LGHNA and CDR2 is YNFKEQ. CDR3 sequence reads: CASSQGGGDWGLAGDSSYEQYF. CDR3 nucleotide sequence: TGTGCCAGCAGCCAGGGTGGGGGGGATTGGGGACTAGCGGGGGATAGCTCCTACGAGCAGTACTTC.

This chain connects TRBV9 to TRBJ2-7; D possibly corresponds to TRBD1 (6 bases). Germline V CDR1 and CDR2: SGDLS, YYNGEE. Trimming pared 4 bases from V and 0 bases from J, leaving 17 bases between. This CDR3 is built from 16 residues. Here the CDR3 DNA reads TGTGCCAGCAGCAACGGGGACATGACGAGCTCCTACGAGCAGTACTTC. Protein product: CASSNGDMTSSYEQYF.

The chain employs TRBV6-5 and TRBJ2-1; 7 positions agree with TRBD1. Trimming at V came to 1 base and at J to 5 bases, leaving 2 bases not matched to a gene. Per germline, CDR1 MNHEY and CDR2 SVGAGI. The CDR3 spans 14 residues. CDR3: CASSYYDRDNEQFF. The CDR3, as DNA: TGTGCCAGCAGTTACTACGACAGGGACAATGAGCAGTTCTTC.

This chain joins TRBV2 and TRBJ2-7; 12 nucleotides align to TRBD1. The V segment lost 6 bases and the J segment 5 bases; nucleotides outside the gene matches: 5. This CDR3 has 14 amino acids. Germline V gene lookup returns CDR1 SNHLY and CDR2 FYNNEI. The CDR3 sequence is CASRAGTGGNEQYF. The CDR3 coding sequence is TGTGCCAGCAGAGCCGGGACAGGGGGCAACGAGCAGTACTTC.

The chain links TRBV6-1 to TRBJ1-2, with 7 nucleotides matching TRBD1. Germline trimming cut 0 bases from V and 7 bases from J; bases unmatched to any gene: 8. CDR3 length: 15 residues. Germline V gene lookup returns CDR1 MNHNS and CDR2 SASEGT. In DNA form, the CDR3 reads TGTGCCAGCAGTGAAGCGCTCAGGGGGTCGGCTGGCTACACCTTC. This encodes CASSEALRGSAGYTF.